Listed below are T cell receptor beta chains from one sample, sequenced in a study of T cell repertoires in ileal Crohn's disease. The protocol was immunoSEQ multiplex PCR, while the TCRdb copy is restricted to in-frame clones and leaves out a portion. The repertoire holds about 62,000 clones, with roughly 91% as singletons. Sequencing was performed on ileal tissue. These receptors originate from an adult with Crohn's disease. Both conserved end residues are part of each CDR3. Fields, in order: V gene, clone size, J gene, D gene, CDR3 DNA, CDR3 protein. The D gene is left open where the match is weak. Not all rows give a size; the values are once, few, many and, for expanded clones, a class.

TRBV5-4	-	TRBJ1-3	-	TGTGCCAGCAGCTTGTTCGGGTTGAGAGGAAACACCATATATTTT	CASSLFGLRGNTIYF
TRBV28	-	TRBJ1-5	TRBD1	TGTGCCAGCAGTCTCTCCGGGGCAGGGGGGCAGCCCCAGCATTTT	CASSLSGAGGQPQHF
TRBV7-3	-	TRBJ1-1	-	TGTGCCAGCAGCTTGACAGGAGTAAACACTGAAGCTTTCTTT	CASSLTGVNTEAFF
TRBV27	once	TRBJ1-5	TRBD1	TGTGCCACGGGGGACAGATTTCAGCCCCAGCATTTT	CATGDRFQPQHF
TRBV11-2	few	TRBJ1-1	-	TGTGCCAGCAGCCCAGGGGCGAGCACTGAAGCTTTCTTT	CASSPGASTEAFF
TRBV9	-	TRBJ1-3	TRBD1	TGTGCCAGCAGCGTAGGCGACAGGGCATCGGGAAACACCATATATTTT	CASSVGDRASGNTIYF
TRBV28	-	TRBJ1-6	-	TGTGCCAGCAGCTACAGGGATGATAATTCACCCCTCCACTTT	CASSYRDDNSPLHF
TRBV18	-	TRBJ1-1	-	TGTGCCAGCTCACCAAGTCCGCAGGCCATGAACACTGAAGCTTTCTTT	CASSPSPQAMNTEAFF
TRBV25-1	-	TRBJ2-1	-	TGTGCCAGCAGTGAATGGGGGGGCCGCCAGGACAATGAGCAGTTCTTC	CASSEWGGRQDNEQFF
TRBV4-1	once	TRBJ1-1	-	TGCGCCAGCAGCCAGGAACTACAGGGAAGGGCTGAAGCTTTCTTT	CASSQELQGRAEAFF
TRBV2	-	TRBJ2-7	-	TGTGCCAGCAGTGAAGACGGACAGCTCTACGAGCAGTACTTC	CASSEDGQLYEQYF
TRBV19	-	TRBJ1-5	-	TGTGCCAGTAGTGAGGGGCGGGGCCCCAATCAGCCCCAGCATTTT	CASSEGRGPNQPQHF
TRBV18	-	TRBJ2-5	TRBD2	TGTGCCAGCTCACCGGGACTAGCGGGGGGTGAGACCCAGTACTTC	CASSPGLAGGETQYF
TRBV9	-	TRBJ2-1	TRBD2	TGTGCCAGCAGCGTAGCTGGCGGGAGGCACAATGAGCAGTTCTTC	CASSVAGGRHNEQFF
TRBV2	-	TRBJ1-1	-	TGTGCCAGCTCTAGCAGCATGAACACTGAAGCTTTCTTT	CASSSSMNTEAFF
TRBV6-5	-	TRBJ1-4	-	TGTGCCAGCAGTTACTCTACAGGGACTATTGGAAAACTGTTTTTT	CASSYSTGTIGKLFF
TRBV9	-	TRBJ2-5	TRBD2	TGTGCCAGCAGCGTAGGAGGGCGGGAGGGCCTGAGGGAGACCCAGTACTTC	CASSVGGREGLRETQYF
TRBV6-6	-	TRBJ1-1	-	TGTGCCAGCAGTTACCGTGCGGTTGCCCCTGAAGCTTTCTTT	CASSYRAVAPEAFF
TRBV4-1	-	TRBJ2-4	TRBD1	TGCGCCAGCAGCCATATGGGACAGCGAAATCTTACCAAAAACATTCAGTACTTC	CASSHMGQRNLTKNIQYF
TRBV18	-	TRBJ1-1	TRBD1	TGTGCCAGCTCACCAAGACAGGGATGGGGCACTGAAGCTTTCTTT	CASSPRQGWGTEAFF
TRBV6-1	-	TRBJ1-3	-	TGTGCCAGCAGTGAGGCCAGGTTAAGAAACACCATATATTTT	CASSEARLRNTIYF
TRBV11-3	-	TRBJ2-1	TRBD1	TGTGCCAGCAGCGCCGGGACAGCCTACAATGAGCAGTTCTTC	CASSAGTAYNEQFF
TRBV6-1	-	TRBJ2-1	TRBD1	TGTGCCAGCAGAGGACAGGGAACGAGATACAATGAGCAGTTCTTC	CASRGQGTRYNEQFF
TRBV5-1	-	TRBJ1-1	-	TGCGCCAGCAGCTTGAGCCTCAGGGGTGCTGGAACTGAAGCTTTCTTT	CASSLSLRGAGTEAFF
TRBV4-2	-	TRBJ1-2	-	TGTGCCAGCAGGCAAGATACAGGAGTCTATGGCTACACCTTC	CASRQDTGVYGYTF
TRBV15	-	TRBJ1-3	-	TGTGCCACCAGCAGATCCCCCGGACAGCGCGGAAACACCATATATTTT	CATSRSPGQRGNTIYF
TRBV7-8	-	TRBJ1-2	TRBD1	TGTGCCAGCAGAAGGGACAGGGTGGATGGCTACACCTTC	CASRRDRVDGYTF
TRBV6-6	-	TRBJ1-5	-	TGTGCCAGCAGGGACAGTACTGGACGGAGCAATCAGCCCCAGCATTTT	CASRDSTGRSNQPQHF
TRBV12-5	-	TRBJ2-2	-	TGTGCTAGTGGTCCAGACGGACAAGACACCGGGGAGCTGTTTTTT	CASGPDGQDTGELFF
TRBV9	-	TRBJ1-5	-	TGTGCCAGCAGCGTAGTAGTGGAACAGGGAGCGGATCAGCCCCAGCATTTT	CASSVVVEQGADQPQHF
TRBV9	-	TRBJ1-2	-	TGTGCCACCTCAAGACAGAACTATGGCTACACCTTC	CATSRQNYGYTF